These 18 T cell receptor beta chains originate from one sample sequenced in a study of a mutant IDH1 vaccine in newly diagnosed glioma. As for time point: baseline, week 1 (first vaccination visit). Treatment here: pre-vaccination baseline after standard-of-care therapy. Using immunoSEQ multiplex PCR, the repertoire was profiled, and TCRdb retains in-frame clones only, with some absent. The data hold about 51,000 clones, with 60% to 85% observed a single time. The starting material was PBMCs, obtained from a glioma patient treated with radiotherapy, temozolomide or both. These receptors were obtained from a woman aged 40 to 50 with glioma.

The chain is built from TRBV9 and TRBJ2-1; 10 nucleotides line up with TRBD2. With 3 bases clipped from V and 6 bases from J, the junction kept 6 bases outside the gene matches. Germline V gives CDR1 SGDLS, CDR2 YYNGEE. This CDR3 has 15 amino acids. As DNA, the CDR3 is TGTGCCAGCAGCGCCGCCAGCGGGGGGGTCAATGAGCAGTTCTTC. It yields the protein CASSAASGGVNEQFF.

The chain combines TRBV12-5 with TRBJ1-1; 8 bases map to TRBD1. The CDR3 totals 13 residues. CDR1 and CDR2 from the germline V gene are LGHNT and FRNRAP. The V gene end was trimmed by 6 bases and the J gene end by 5 bases; junction bases not matched to a gene: 5. CDR3 in amino acids: CASGSDRGTEAFF. As DNA, the CDR3 is TGTGCTAGTGGATCCGACAGGGGAACTGAAGCTTTCTTT.

This chain joins TRBV5-1 and TRBJ2-7; 7 positions agree with TRBD2. Germline CDR1 SGHRS, CDR2 YFSETQ. This CDR3 has 14 amino acids. The J segment lost 4 bases and the V segment lost 2 bases, leaving 6 bases of the junction unmatched. CDR3 in amino acids: CASSLNVGGYEQYF. CDR3 coding DNA: TGCGCCAGCAGCTTAAATGTGGGGGGGTACGAGCAGTACTTC.

The V and J genes are TRBV15 and TRBJ1-2; 8 nucleotides match TRBD1. Germline V gives CDR1 LNHNV, CDR2 YYDKDF (reference sequence). CDR3 size: 14 residues. V lost 0 bases, J lost 6 bases, and 3 bases stayed unmatched. CDR3 region: CATSREDRVNGYTF. Here the CDR3 DNA reads TGTGCCACCAGCAGAGAGGACAGGGTCAATGGCTACACCTTC.

This chain uses TRBV27 with TRBJ2-7, with D unresolved. The germline V and J ends were trimmed by 8 bases and 2 bases, with 16 bases remaining between them. This CDR3 comprises 14 residues. Looked up from germline, CDR1 is MNHEY and CDR2 is SMNVEV (reference sequence). CDR3 in amino acids: CASSPKGRTYEQYF. The CDR3 DNA is TGTGCCAGCTCCCCAAAAGGACGCACCTACGAGCAGTACTTC.

The gene calls are TRBV19 and TRBJ1-5, with TRBD1 as a possible D gene (6 bases). Germline CDR1 reads LNHDA; CDR2 reads SQIVND (reference sequence). The germline V and J ends were trimmed by 3 bases and 7 bases, with 13 bases remaining between them. The CDR3 totals 14 residues. The CDR3 DNA sequence: TGTGCCAGTAGTATTGGAAGGCAGGGGCAGCCCCAGCATTTT. The encoded protein is CASSIGRQGQPQHF.

The V and J genes are TRBV4-1 and TRBJ2-6; D ambiguous. V was pared by 0 bases and J by 0 bases, with 9 bases between. CDR3 length: 17 amino acids. Germline CDR1 and CDR2: MGHRA and YSYEKL. CDR3 coding DNA: TGCGCCAGCAGCCAAGAGTCGGGCCTCTCTGGGGCCAACGTCCTGACTTTC. Translated, it gives CASSQESGLSGANVLTF.

This chain joins TRBV30 and TRBJ1-6, with 11 bases that match TRBD1. The CDR3 has 13 residues. Trimming cost V 8 bases and J 10 bases; bases outside gene matches: 7. CDR1 GTSNPN and CDR2 SVGIG come from the germline V gene (reference sequence). CDR3: CARRDRGDSPLHF. The DNA of the CDR3 is TGTGCCCGCAGGGACAGGGGGGACTCACCCCTCCACTTT.

V and J are TRBV7-8 and TRBJ2-2, with 7 bases identical to TRBD1. Germline CDR1 is SGHVS and CDR2 is FQNEAQ. V trimming: 1 base; J trimming: 3 bases; junction bases outside the gene matches: 5. The CDR3 spans 16 residues. The CDR3 spells CASSLGAGGYTGELFF. The CDR3 nucleotides are TGTGCCAGCAGCTTAGGGGCAGGGGGATACACCGGGGAGCTGTTTTTT.

DNA for the CDR3: TGTGCCAGCCTACAGGGCTTGAACACTGAAGCTTTCTTT. It translates to CASLQGLNTEAFF. V usage is TRBV6-1 and J usage is TRBJ1-1; D perhaps matches TRBD1 (6 bases). CDR3 length: 13 residues. Trimming removed 8 bases at V and 0 bases at J, with 10 bases between. CDR1 and CDR2 (germline): MNHNS, SASEGT.

This clone came up once. The chain has TRBV6-5 and TRBJ2-5, with no clear D. CDR1 MNHEY and CDR2 SVGAGI come from the germline V gene. Between the trimmed V and J ends, which lost 2 bases and 4 bases, there was a span of 14 bases. The CDR3 has 15 amino acids. The CDR3 nucleotides are TGTGCCAGCAGTTACAGTGGGTCGTCGGTAGAGACCCAGTACTTC. Its translation is CASSYSGSSVETQYF.

This clone has a single count. CDR3 sequence reads: CASSLAVRGNTIYF. CDR3 coding DNA: TGTGCCAGCAGCTTGGCGGTCAGGGGAAACACCATATATTTT. This chain uses TRBV5-6 with TRBJ1-3; D is undetermined. The V end was cut by 0 bases, the J end by 4 bases, with 8 bases between. From germline, CDR1 is SGHDT and CDR2 YYEEEE. This CDR3 has 14 residues.

The chain joins TRBV6-1 to TRBJ2-1; D may be TRBD2 (7 bases). This CDR3 has 14 residues. V gave up 4 bases and J gave up 6 bases, with 13 bases separating them. Germline V gene lookup returns CDR1 MNHNS and CDR2 SASEGT. The CDR3 nucleotides read TGTGCCAGCAGTGGTTGGAGGGGGGGCAATGAGCAGTTCTTC. Its translation is CASSGWRGGNEQFF.

This sequence joins TRBV6-1 and TRBJ1-2, with a weak D call TRBD1 (5 bases). Germline values: CDR1 MNHNS, CDR2 SASEGT. This CDR3 region has 14 residues. Trimming left V 1 base short and J 4 bases short, with 10 bases between. Here the CDR3 DNA reads TGTGCCAGCAGTGAAGAGGGGCGCCGCTATGGCTACACCTTC. Amino acid sequence: CASSEEGRRYGYTF.

Only one count was recorded for this clone. CDR3 in DNA: TGTGCCAGCAGTTACGGAAATGAGCAGTTCTTC. Protein: CASSYGNEQFF. The chain combines TRBV6-5 with TRBJ2-1; D ambiguous. The ends were cut back, 2 bases at V and 7 bases at J, with 3 bases in the middle. The CDR3 extends over 11 amino acids. Germline V gene data show CDR1 as MNHEY and CDR2 as SVGAGI.

V is TRBV7-9 and J is TRBJ1-3, with 8 nucleotides matching TRBD1. Germline CDR1 and CDR2: SEHNR and FQNEAQ (reference sequence). J was trimmed by 7 bases and V by 5 bases; bases with no gene match: 7. The CDR3 covers 14 residues. The DNA of the CDR3 is TGTGCCAGCAGCACACGGACAGGGTGGAACACCATATATTTT. Translated, it gives CASSTRTGWNTIYF.

This chain links TRBV6-4 with TRBJ2-3, with TRBD1 as a possible D gene (6 bases). CDR1 MRHNA and CDR2 SNTAGT come from the germline V gene. The V and J ends lost 5 bases and 4 bases respectively, with 13 bases between them. CDR3 length equals 14 residues. CDR3 loop: CASSTSEGADTQYF. In nucleotides, the CDR3 is TGTGCCAGCAGTACCTCCGAGGGGGCAGATACGCAGTATTTT.

The rearrangement links TRBV7-2 to TRBJ1-4; D is uncertain. The CDR3 runs to 12 residues. CDR1 is SGHTA and CDR2 is FQGNSA in the germline V gene. V was cut by 2 bases and J by 8 bases, with 6 bases left in between. DNA for the CDR3: TGTGCCAGCAGCTTACTAGGGGAAAAACTGTTTTTT. Translation: CASSLLGEKLFF. Based on the CDR3 plus reference TRBV7-2 and TRBJ1-4, the full variable domain is GAGVSQSPSNKVTEKGKDVELRCDPISGHTALYWYRQSLGQGLEFLIYFQGNSAPDKSGLPSDRFSAERTGGSVSTLTIQRTQQEDSAVYLCASSLLGEKLFFGSGTQLSVL.